The 6 T cell receptor beta chains below all came from one sample that was sequenced in a study of T cell responses to AZD1222 COVID-19 vaccine. Profiled with immunoSEQ multiplex PCR; TCRdb holds only in-frame clones, not every one. The sample yields about 150,000 clones, 80% to 90% seen once. Material: peripheral blood, obtained on day 0 of MenACWY control vaccination. The receptors were gathered from an adult in good health.

This chain joins TRBV3-1 (or the pseudogene TRBV3-2) and TRBJ2-3; TRBD1 matches 7 bases. Germline V lookup: CDR1 LGHDT, CDR2 YNNKEL (reference sequence). V shed 10 bases and J 4 bases; nucleotides not matched to a gene: 14. The CDR3 runs to 15 residues. The CDR3 sequence: CATAVRAGGSDTQYF. The CDR3 DNA reads TGTGCCACGGCCGTGAGGGCAGGGGGTTCAGATACGCAGTATTTT.

The chain carries TRBV7-3 and TRBJ1-1; the D gene is possibly TRBD1 (6 bases). Germline V gives CDR1 SGHTA, CDR2 FQGTGA. The length of the CDR3 is 15 residues. V was cut by 5 bases and J by 4 bases, with 17 bases left in between. The CDR3, as DNA: TGTGCCAGCAGCGCCACAGGGAACCGTGGCACTGAAGCTTTCTTT. It translates to CASSATGNRGTEAFF.

The V and J genes are TRBV19 and TRBJ1-2; no reliable D call. Per the germline V gene, CDR1 is LNHDA and CDR2 is SQIVND (reference sequence). The CDR3 spans 17 residues. V lost 0 bases and J 5 bases, leaving 19 bases between the germline ends. The CDR3 loop reads CASSIDPTPSHGYGYTF. CDR3 nucleotides: TGTGCCAGTAGTATAGATCCCACTCCGTCGCATGGGTATGGCTACACCTTC.

V usage is TRBV5-6 and J usage is TRBJ2-3; D is possibly TRBD2 (6 bases). This CDR3 spans 15 amino acids. Germline CDR1 and CDR2: SGHDT and YYEEEE. The V end was cut by 1 base, the J end by 0 bases, with 9 bases between. CDR3 coding DNA: TGTGCCAGCAGCTTGCCCGGGGGAAGCACAGATACGCAGTATTTT. Translation gives CASSLPGGSTDTQYF. The full variable domain, completed using reference TRBV5-6 and TRBJ2-3, is DAGVTQSPTHLIKTRGQQVTLRCSPKSGHDTVSWYQQALGQGPQFIFQYYEEEERQRGNFPDRFSGHQFPNYSSELNVNALLLGDSALYLCASSLPGGSTDTQYFGPGTRLTVL.

This chain joins TRBV4-1 and TRBJ1-1; D is unclear. CDR3 length: 14 amino acids. V shed 5 bases and J shed 5 bases, with 15 bases lying between them. Germline V lookup: CDR1 MGHRA, CDR2 YSYEKL. CDR3 sequence: CASSGVSARTEAFF. The CDR3 DNA reads TGCGCCAGCAGCGGGGTTAGCGCCCGGACTGAAGCTTTCTTT.

The chain combines TRBV5-1 with TRBJ2-3; a possible D gene is TRBD1 (5 bases). The CDR3 is made up of 15 amino acids. V was pared by 0 bases and J by 3 bases, with 11 bases between. CDR1 and CDR2 (germline): SGHRS, YFSETQ. CDR3 nucleotide sequence: TGCGCCAGCAGCTTGGCAGGGTTCGAGACAGATACGCAGTATTTT. Its protein product is CASSLAGFETDTQYF.